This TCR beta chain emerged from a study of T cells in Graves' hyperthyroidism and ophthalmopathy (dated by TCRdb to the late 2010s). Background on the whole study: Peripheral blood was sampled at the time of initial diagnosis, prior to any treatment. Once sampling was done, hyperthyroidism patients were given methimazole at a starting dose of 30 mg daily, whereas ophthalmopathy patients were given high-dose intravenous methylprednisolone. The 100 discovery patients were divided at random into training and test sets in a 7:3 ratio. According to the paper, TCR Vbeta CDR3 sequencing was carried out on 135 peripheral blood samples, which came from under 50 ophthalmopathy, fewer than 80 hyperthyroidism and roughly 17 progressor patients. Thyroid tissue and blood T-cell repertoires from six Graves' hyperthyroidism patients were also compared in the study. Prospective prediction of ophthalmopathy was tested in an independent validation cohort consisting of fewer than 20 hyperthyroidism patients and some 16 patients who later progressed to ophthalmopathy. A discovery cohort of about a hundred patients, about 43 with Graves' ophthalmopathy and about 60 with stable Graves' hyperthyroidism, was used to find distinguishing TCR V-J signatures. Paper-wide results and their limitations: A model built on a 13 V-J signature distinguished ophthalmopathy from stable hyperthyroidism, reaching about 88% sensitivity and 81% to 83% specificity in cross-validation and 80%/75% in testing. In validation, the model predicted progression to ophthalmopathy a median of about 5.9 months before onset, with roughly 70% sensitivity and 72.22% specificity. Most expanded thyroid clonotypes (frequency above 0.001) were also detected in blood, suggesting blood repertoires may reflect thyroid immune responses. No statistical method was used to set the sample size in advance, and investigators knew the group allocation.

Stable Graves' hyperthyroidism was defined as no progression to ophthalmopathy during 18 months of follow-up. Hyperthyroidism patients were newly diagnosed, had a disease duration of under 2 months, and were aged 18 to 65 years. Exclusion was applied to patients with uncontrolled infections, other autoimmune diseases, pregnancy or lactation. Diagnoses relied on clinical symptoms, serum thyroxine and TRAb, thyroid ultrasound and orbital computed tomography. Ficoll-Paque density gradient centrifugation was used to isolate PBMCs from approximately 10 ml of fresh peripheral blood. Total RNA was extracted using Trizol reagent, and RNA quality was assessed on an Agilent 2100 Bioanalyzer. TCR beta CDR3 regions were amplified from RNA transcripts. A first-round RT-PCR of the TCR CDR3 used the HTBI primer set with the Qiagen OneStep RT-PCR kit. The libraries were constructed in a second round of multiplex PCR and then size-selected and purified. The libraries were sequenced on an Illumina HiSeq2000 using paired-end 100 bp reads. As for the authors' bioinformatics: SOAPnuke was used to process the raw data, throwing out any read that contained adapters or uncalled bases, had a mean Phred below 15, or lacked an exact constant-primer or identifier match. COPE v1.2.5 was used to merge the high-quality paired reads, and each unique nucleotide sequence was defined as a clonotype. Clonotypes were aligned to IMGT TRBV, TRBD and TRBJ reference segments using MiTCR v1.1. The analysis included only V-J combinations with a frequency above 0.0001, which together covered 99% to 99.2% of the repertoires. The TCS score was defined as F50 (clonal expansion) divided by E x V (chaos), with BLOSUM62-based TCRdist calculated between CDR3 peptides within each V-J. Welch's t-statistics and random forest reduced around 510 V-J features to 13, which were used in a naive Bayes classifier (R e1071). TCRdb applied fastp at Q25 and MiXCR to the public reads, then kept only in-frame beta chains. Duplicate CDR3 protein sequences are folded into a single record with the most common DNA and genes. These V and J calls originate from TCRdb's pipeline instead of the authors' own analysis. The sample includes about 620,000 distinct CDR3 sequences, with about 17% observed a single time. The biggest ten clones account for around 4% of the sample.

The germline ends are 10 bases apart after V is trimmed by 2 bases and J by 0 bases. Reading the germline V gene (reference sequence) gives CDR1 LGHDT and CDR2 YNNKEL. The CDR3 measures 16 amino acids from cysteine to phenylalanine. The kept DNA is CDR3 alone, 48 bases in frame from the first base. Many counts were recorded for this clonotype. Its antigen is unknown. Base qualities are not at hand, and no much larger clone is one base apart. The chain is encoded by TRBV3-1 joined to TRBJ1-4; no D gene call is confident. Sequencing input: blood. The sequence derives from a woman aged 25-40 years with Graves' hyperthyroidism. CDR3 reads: CASSQSTGATNEKLFF. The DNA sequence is TGTGCCAGCAGCCAATCGACGGGAGCAACTAATGAAAAACTGTTTTTT.